This record looks at one T cell receptor (beta chain) sequence and its context. Researchers report immunoSEQ v3.0 was run at survey level. Repertoires were generated with immunoSEQ multiplex PCR, while TCRdb's copy carries only in-frame clones and drops some. The table has 15,000 to 20,000 clones, approximately 85% seen once. The V end was cut by 0 bases, the J end by 2 bases, with 12 bases between. The germline CDR1 and CDR2 sequences are LGHNA and YSLEER. The CDR3 extends over 16 amino acids. The record originates from a study of long-term antiretroviral therapy in people with HIV. The clonotype comes from a man aged 25 to 45 with HIV. The chain is built from TRBV4-3 and TRBJ2-3, with D possibly TRBD1 on 6 matching bases. The sample here was unsorted PBMCs, taken at the start of antiretroviral therapy. CDR3 loop: CASSQDFGQPTDTQYF. In DNA, the CDR3 is TGCGCCAGCAGCCAAGATTTTGGACAGCCCACAGATACGCAGTATTTT.